The clone carrying this T cell receptor (beta chain) has more than one count but fewer than ten. Its antigen remains unidentified. This sample was taken from a study of T cells after yellow fever vaccination. A 5'RACE template-switching step, the method used to make TCR cDNA, added a universal primer site and UMIs. TCRdb independently ran MiXCR on the 5' RACE reads; one entry per CDR3 protein. The sample shows fewer than 450,000 distinct CDR3 sequences, 4% of them seen only once. The CDR3 is 14 amino acids. Per germline, CDR1 KGHDR and CDR2 SFDVKD. With V trimmed by 10 bases and J by 6 bases, 11 bases remained unmatched. General study results and limits: It was a small share of clonotypes that appeared in both CD4 and CD8 compartments. After the booster, about 95% of CD4 and about 90% of CD8 primary-response clones were re-detected.

The chain carries TRBV24-1 and TRBJ2-1, with 7 bases that match TRBD1. The specimen comprised PBMCs, sampled 5 days after the yellow fever booster vaccination. The receptor comes from a man between 18 and 29 years old who received the YFV17D yellow fever vaccine. CDR3 residues: CATSPPGQANEQFF. The CDR3 DNA reads as TGTGCCACGAGTCCACCCGGACAGGCCAATGAGCAGTTCTTC.